A single T cell receptor beta chain is shown here with its context. The sample originates from a study of shared clonotypes between healthy human individuals. CDR1 LNHDA and CDR2 SQIVND come from the germline V gene (reference sequence). This CDR3 contains 14 residues. Trimming shortened V by 2 bases and J by 0 bases, and 7 bases separated the two germline ends. Sorted subsets were amplified in replicate PCRs using 200 to 250 ng DNA, approximately 30,000 T cell genomes. Repertoires were generated with immunoSEQ multiplex PCR, while TCRdb's copy carries only in-frame clones and drops some. This sample yields 800,000 to 1,200,000 clones, of which about 80% are seen a single time; approximately 0.5% belongs to the top ten.

This sequence joins TRBV19 and TRBJ1-2; D not certain. The TCR originated in a man between 18 and 29 years old in good health. Some clones in this sample may be carry-over from other donors' samples. Material: memory CD4+ T cells from PBMCs. Stated subset: CD45RA-negative fraction. In nucleotides, the CDR3 is TGTGCCAGTAGTATAAGCGCAGCTAACTATGGCTACACCTTC. Translated, it gives CASSISAANYGYTF.